These T cell receptor beta chains were read from a single sample in a study of PD-1 blockade in classical Hodgkin lymphoma. Assay used: immunoSEQ multiplex PCR; TCRdb lists only in-frame clones, some missing. The sample holds roughly 20,000 clones, about 87% seen once. Sequences were derived from CD8+ T cells from blood, sampled before the fourth cycle of nivolumab. The source of these receptors is a human donor with classical Hodgkin lymphoma. CDR3s include the opening cysteine and the closing phenylalanine or tryptophan. The order of the fields is V gene, clone size, J gene, D gene, CDR3 protein, CDR3 DNA. The D gene is left open where the match is weak. A row's size may be missing; if present it is once, few, many or a size class.

v_call: TRBV6-1; clone_size: NA; j_call: TRBJ1-1; d_call: TRBD1; cdr3_aa: CATRGSRDFEAFF; cdr3_nt: TGTGCCACCAGGGGGTCCCGGGACTTTGAAGCTTTCTTT
v_call: TRBV6-5; clone_size: NA; j_call: TRBJ2-7; d_call: NA; cdr3_aa: CASSPPGPGIHEQYF; cdr3_nt: TGTGCCAGCAGCCCCCCGGGTCCGGGGATCCACGAGCAGTACTTC
v_call: TRBV7-9; clone_size: NA; j_call: TRBJ2-7; d_call: NA; cdr3_aa: CASSSHKGLDEQYF; cdr3_nt: TGTGCCAGCAGCTCCCACAAGGGGCTCGACGAGCAGTACTTC
v_call: TRBV2; clone_size: NA; j_call: TRBJ1-1; d_call: NA; cdr3_aa: CARFMNTEAFF; cdr3_nt: TGTGCCAGATTCATGAACACTGAAGCTTTCTTT
v_call: TRBV5-5; clone_size: NA; j_call: TRBJ2-7; d_call: NA; cdr3_aa: CASSLEADYEQYF; cdr3_nt: TGTGCCAGCAGCTTGGAGGCGGACTACGAGCAGTACTTC
v_call: TRBV27; clone_size: NA; j_call: TRBJ2-5; d_call: NA; cdr3_aa: CASSYGETQYF; cdr3_nt: TGTGCCAGCAGTTACGGGGAGACCCAGTACTTC
v_call: TRBV25-1; clone_size: NA; j_call: TRBJ1-1; d_call: NA; cdr3_aa: CATHVNTEAFF; cdr3_nt: TGTGCCACGCACGTAAACACTGAAGCTTTCTTT
v_call: TRBV2; clone_size: NA; j_call: TRBJ1-2; d_call: NA; cdr3_aa: CASGGGSLGYTF; cdr3_nt: TGTGCCAGCGGTGGAGGGAGTTTGGGCTACACCTTC
v_call: TRBV4-1; clone_size: NA; j_call: TRBJ2-5; d_call: NA; cdr3_aa: CASSHVHRAQETQYF; cdr3_nt: TGCGCCAGCAGCCACGTCCACAGGGCCCAAGAGACCCAGTACTTC
v_call: TRBV7-9; clone_size: NA; j_call: TRBJ2-5; d_call: NA; cdr3_aa: CASSYGGETQYF; cdr3_nt: TGTGCCAGCAGCTATGGGGGGGAGACCCAGTACTTC
v_call: TRBV21-1; clone_size: NA; j_call: TRBJ1-1; d_call: NA; cdr3_aa: CASSNFPGVNTEAFF; cdr3_nt: TGTGCCAGCAGCAACTTCCCAGGAGTGAACACTGAAGCTTTCTTT
v_call: TRBV12-5; clone_size: NA; j_call: TRBJ1-2; d_call: NA; cdr3_aa: CASGLDRHKPSPPQNYGYTF; cdr3_nt: TGTGCTAGTGGTTTGGACAGACATAAACCCTCCCCTCCGCAGAACTATGGCTACACCTTC
v_call: TRBV11-2; clone_size: NA; j_call: TRBJ2-5; d_call: NA; cdr3_aa: CASSSPFGRGRGTETQYF; cdr3_nt: TGTGCCAGCAGCTCCCCCTTCGGGAGGGGGCGCGGTACGGAGACCCAGTACTTC
v_call: TRBV2; clone_size: NA; j_call: TRBJ2-1; d_call: NA; cdr3_aa: CASVATPIDEQFF; cdr3_nt: TGTGCCAGCGTGGCGACTCCAATCGATGAGCAGTTCTTC
v_call: TRBV16; clone_size: once; j_call: TRBJ2-1; d_call: NA; cdr3_aa: CASSQYQGAAGVNEQFF; cdr3_nt: TGTGCCAGCAGCCAATATCAAGGGGCGGCAGGGGTGAATGAGCAGTTCTTC
v_call: TRBV10-1; clone_size: NA; j_call: TRBJ2-3; d_call: NA; cdr3_aa: CASSESDSNTQYF; cdr3_nt: TGCGCCAGCAGTGAGTCGGATTCGAATACGCAGTATTTT
v_call: TRBV4-1; clone_size: NA; j_call: TRBJ2-7; d_call: NA; cdr3_aa: CASSQATTFEGYF; cdr3_nt: TGCGCCAGCAGCCAAGCTACTACCTTCGAGGGGTACTTC
v_call: TRBV6-6; clone_size: NA; j_call: TRBJ2-1; d_call: NA; cdr3_aa: CASSYGTANEQFF; cdr3_nt: TGTGCCAGCAGTTACGGAACCGCCAATGAGCAGTTCTTC
v_call: TRBV25-1; clone_size: NA; j_call: TRBJ1-1; d_call: TRBD1; cdr3_aa: CASSAAQGGWTEAFF; cdr3_nt: TGTGCCAGCAGTGCCGCCCAGGGGGGATGGACTGAAGCTTTCTTT
v_call: TRBV28; clone_size: NA; j_call: TRBJ1-2; d_call: NA; cdr3_aa: CASQTFLGQANSNYGYTF; cdr3_nt: TGTGCCAGCCAGACCTTTTTAGGGCAGGCTAACTCTAACTATGGCTACACCTTC
v_call: TRBV6-6; clone_size: once; j_call: TRBJ2-3; d_call: NA; cdr3_aa: CASSLTDTQYF; cdr3_nt: TGTGCCAGCAGTCTCACAGATACGCAGTATTTT
v_call: TRBV7-3; clone_size: NA; j_call: TRBJ2-1; d_call: NA; cdr3_aa: CASSSEQFF; cdr3_nt: TGTGCCAGCAGCTCCGAGCAGTTCTTC
v_call: TRBV10-2; clone_size: NA; j_call: TRBJ2-1; d_call: TRBD2; cdr3_aa: CASSDGTSGNNEQFF; cdr3_nt: TGCGCCAGCAGTGATGGGACTAGCGGGAACAATGAGCAGTTCTTC
v_call: TRBV6-5; clone_size: NA; j_call: TRBJ2-7; d_call: TRBD2; cdr3_aa: CASSYSNHGGEQYF; cdr3_nt: TGTGCCAGCAGTTACTCGAACCACGGGGGGGAGCAGTACTTC
v_call: TRBV29-1; clone_size: NA; j_call: TRBJ1-5; d_call: NA; cdr3_aa: CSVDGRVLGHF; cdr3_nt: TGCAGCGTTGATGGCAGGGTCTTAGGGCATTTT
v_call: TRBV6-4; clone_size: NA; j_call: TRBJ1-1; d_call: NA; cdr3_aa: CASSDSRSAGDTEAFF; cdr3_nt: TGTGCCAGCAGTGACTCAAGGTCCGCCGGGGACACTGAAGCTTTCTTT
v_call: TRBV11-2; clone_size: NA; j_call: TRBJ1-1; d_call: NA; cdr3_aa: CASRTPTGKAEAFF; cdr3_nt: TGTGCCAGCAGAACCCCAACAGGGAAGGCTGAAGCTTTCTTT
v_call: TRBV29-1; clone_size: NA; j_call: TRBJ2-1; d_call: TRBD2; cdr3_aa: CSVETRGRANNEQFF; cdr3_nt: TGCAGCGTTGAAACCCGCGGGAGGGCCAACAATGAGCAGTTCTTC
v_call: TRBV7-9; clone_size: NA; j_call: TRBJ2-1; d_call: NA; cdr3_aa: CASSFPGHNEQFF; cdr3_nt: TGTGCCAGCAGCTTCCCAGGGCACAATGAGCAGTTCTTC
v_call: TRBV7-7; clone_size: NA; j_call: TRBJ2-5; d_call: TRBD2; cdr3_aa: CASSRRLAGGETQYF; cdr3_nt: TGTGCCAGCAGCCGGCGTCTAGCGGGAGGGGAGACCCAGTACTTC
v_call: TRBV7-3; clone_size: NA; j_call: TRBJ2-6; d_call: NA; cdr3_aa: CASSLRGGRGLGANVLTF; cdr3_nt: TGTGCCAGCAGCTTAAGAGGTGGTAGGGGTCTGGGGGCCAACGTCCTGACTTTC
v_call: TRBV28; clone_size: NA; j_call: TRBJ2-1; d_call: NA; cdr3_aa: CASSLSGGFAYNEQFF; cdr3_nt: TGTGCCAGCAGCCTATCTGGGGGGTTTGCATACAATGAGCAGTTCTTC
v_call: TRBV19; clone_size: once; j_call: TRBJ2-1; d_call: NA; cdr3_aa: CASSMYSSSYNEQFF; cdr3_nt: TGTGCCAGTAGTATGTACAGTAGCTCCTACAATGAGCAGTTCTTC
v_call: TRBV6-1; clone_size: once; j_call: TRBJ1-6; d_call: TRBD1; cdr3_aa: CASSDFDREYNSPLHF; cdr3_nt: TGTGCCAGCAGTGACTTTGACAGGGAGTATAATTCACCCCTCCACTTT
v_call: TRBV7-3; clone_size: NA; j_call: TRBJ2-1; d_call: TRBD2; cdr3_aa: CASSLWTSGSGEQFF; cdr3_nt: TGTGCCAGCAGCTTGTGGACTAGCGGGAGTGGTGAGCAGTTCTTC
v_call: TRBV28; clone_size: NA; j_call: TRBJ1-5; d_call: NA; cdr3_aa: CASSLNQPQHF; cdr3_nt: TGTGCCAGCAGTTTAAATCAGCCCCAGCATTTT
v_call: TRBV13; clone_size: NA; j_call: TRBJ2-5; d_call: NA; cdr3_aa: CASSLKETQYF; cdr3_nt: TGTGCCAGCAGCTTGAAAGAGACCCAGTACTTC
v_call: TRBV4-1; clone_size: NA; j_call: TRBJ2-2; d_call: NA; cdr3_aa: CASSHRAGELFF; cdr3_nt: TGCGCCAGCAGCCACCGGGCAGGGGAGCTGTTTTTT
v_call: TRBV7-2; clone_size: NA; j_call: TRBJ2-7; d_call: NA; cdr3_aa: CASSLAPGEQYF; cdr3_nt: TGTGCCAGCAGCTTAGCGCCAGGCGAGCAGTACTTC
v_call: TRBV9; clone_size: NA; j_call: TRBJ2-7; d_call: NA; cdr3_aa: CASSVGGPSYEQYF; cdr3_nt: TGTGCCAGCAGCGTAGGGGGCCCCTCCTACGAGCAGTACTTC
v_call: TRBV6-6; clone_size: once; j_call: TRBJ1-5; d_call: NA; cdr3_aa: CASSYFLREEQPQHF; cdr3_nt: TGTGCCAGCAGTTATTTTCTGAGGGAAGAGCAGCCCCAGCATTTT
v_call: TRBV5-1; clone_size: NA; j_call: TRBJ2-7; d_call: TRBD1; cdr3_aa: CASSWDRASYEQYF; cdr3_nt: TGCGCCAGCAGCTGGGACAGGGCTTCCTACGAGCAGTACTTC
v_call: TRBV5-1; clone_size: NA; j_call: TRBJ1-2; d_call: NA; cdr3_aa: CASSSGGDYGYTF; cdr3_nt: TGCGCCAGCAGCTCCGGGGGAGACTATGGCTACACCTTC
v_call: TRBV18; clone_size: NA; j_call: TRBJ2-7; d_call: NA; cdr3_aa: CASSPLGPVAREQYF; cdr3_nt: TGTGCCAGCTCACCACTGGGACCCGTCGCGAGGGAGCAGTACTTC
v_call: TRBV4-1; clone_size: NA; j_call: TRBJ1-5; d_call: NA; cdr3_aa: CASSQAGRPQHF; cdr3_nt: TGCGCCAGCAGCCAAGCGGGCCGGCCCCAGCATTTT
v_call: TRBV28; clone_size: NA; j_call: TRBJ2-7; d_call: NA; cdr3_aa: CASSLAGPNYEQYF; cdr3_nt: TGTGCCAGCAGTTTAGCGGGACCAAACTACGAGCAGTACTTC
v_call: TRBV25-1; clone_size: NA; j_call: TRBJ1-4; d_call: NA; cdr3_aa: CASSGDINEKLFF; cdr3_nt: TGTGCCAGCAGTGGTGATATTAATGAAAAACTGTTTTTT
v_call: TRBV27; clone_size: NA; j_call: TRBJ1-4; d_call: NA; cdr3_aa: CASSLSGGTGWNEKLFF; cdr3_nt: TGTGCCAGCAGTTTATCGGGGGGAACAGGGTGGAACGAAAAACTGTTTTTT
v_call: TRBV10-2; clone_size: NA; j_call: TRBJ2-7; d_call: NA; cdr3_aa: CASRDSYYEQYF; cdr3_nt: TGCGCCAGCAGGGACAGCTACTACGAGCAGTACTTC
v_call: TRBV13; clone_size: once; j_call: TRBJ1-1; d_call: TRBD1; cdr3_aa: CASSPNRGGSGRTEAFF; cdr3_nt: TGTGCCAGCAGCCCCAACAGGGGAGGATCCGGTCGGACTGAAGCTTTCTTT